This TCR beta chain appears in the sequencing data of a study of T cells in tuberculosis. TCRdb keeps only in-frame clones here, not all; method: immunoSEQ multiplex PCR. The data contain about 30,000 clones, roughly 96% of them singletons. The CDR3 extends over 16 amino acids. Trimming at V came to 3 bases and at J to 1 base, leaving 7 bases not matched to a gene. Germline assignment: CDR1 SGHRS and CDR2 YFSETQ. The sequence derives from a donor between 10 and 35 years old with latent tuberculosis or without tuberculosis infection. The chain couples TRBV5-1 to TRBJ2-1, with 7 bases identical to TRBD2. The sample comprised PBMCs. CDR3 sequence (DNA): TGCGCCAGCAGCTCTCCTGAAGCGGGGTCCTACAATGAGCAGTTCTTC. This translates into CASSSPEAGSYNEQFF.